These 26 T cell receptor beta chains were all obtained from the same sample, sequenced in a study of CD8 T cells in Susac syndrome. An input of roughly 0.45 to 1 ug of RNA was subjected to reverse transcription using random hexamers. TCRdb passed the immunoSEQ multiplex PCR reads through MiXCR, listing each CDR3 protein once. This table holds just over 300,000 distinct CDR3 sequences, approximately 90% found once. Sequenced material: CD4+ T cells from PBMCs. Every receptor here comes from a human donor with multiple sclerosis.

CDR3 DNA: TGCAGTGCTAGAGCAGAAACTAGCGGGGGGAATGAGCAGTTCTTC. Its translation: CSARAETSGGNEQFF. The J gene is TRBJ2-1, the V gene TRBV20-1, with 12 bases lining up with TRBD2. From germline, CDR1 is DFQATT and CDR2 SNEGSKA (reference sequence). Losses at the gene ends were 1 base for V and 7 bases for J; bases not matched to a gene: 5. CDR3 length: 15 residues.

This sequence joins TRBV20-1 and TRBJ2-7, with D perhaps TRBD2 (6 bases). The CDR3 contains 14 residues. The ends were cut back, 5 bases at V and 4 bases at J, with 18 bases in the middle. Germline loops: CDR1 DFQATT, CDR2 SNEGSKA (reference sequence). The CDR3 sequence is CSAGVAASIYEQYF. The CDR3 DNA sequence: TGCAGTGCTGGGGTAGCGGCGAGCATTTACGAGCAGTACTTC.

This chain joins TRBV5-1 and TRBJ2-7, with D unclear. V was shortened by 1 base and J by 1 base, with 9 bases between the two germline ends. The CDR3 consists of 14 residues. Germline V CDR1 and CDR2: SGHRS, YFSETQ. CDR3 nucleotide sequence: TGCGCCAGCAGCTTGTCCATCACTTCCTACGAGCAGTACTTC. It translates to CASSLSITSYEQYF.

This chain links TRBV5-1 with TRBJ2-7; 12 nucleotides align to TRBD2. Germline CDR1 SGHRS, CDR2 YFSETQ. V gave up 4 bases and J gave up 5 bases; unmatched junction bases: 7. This CDR3 has 15 residues. The DNA for the CDR3 is TGCGCCAGCAGCCCCGGACTAGCGGGAACGGACGAGCAGTACTTC. Amino acids: CASSPGLAGTDEQYF.

The gene calls are TRBV7-9 and TRBJ2-1; D gene unclear. Trimming took off 0 bases at V and 4 bases at J, with 7 bases between the two ends. Per the germline V gene, CDR1 is SEHNR and CDR2 is FQNEAQ (reference sequence). CDR3 length: 14 amino acids. The DNA of the CDR3 is TGTGCCAGCAGCTTAGCGGCGGAATACAATGAGCAGTTCTTC. Amino acids: CASSLAAEYNEQFF.

This chain joins TRBV29-1 and TRBJ1-5, with D perhaps TRBD1 (5 bases). The V and J ends lost 5 bases and 6 bases respectively, with 14 bases between them. CDR3 length: 13 residues. Germline CDR1 SQVTM, CDR2 ANQGSEA. CDR3 region: CSVLIGVGQPQHF. In DNA form, the CDR3 reads TGCAGCGTTTTGATAGGGGTGGGTCAGCCCCAGCATTTT.

This clonotype was found a few times. The chain carries TRBV14 and TRBJ2-1; D unresolved. V was cut by 1 base and J by 0 bases, with 4 bases left in between. Per germline, CDR1 SGHDN and CDR2 FVKESK. The CDR3 is made up of 14 amino acids. The CDR3 DNA reads TGTGCCAGCAGCCAAGCTAGCTCCTACAATGAGCAGTTCTTC. Residues: CASSQASSYNEQFF.

The V and J genes are TRBV6-5 and TRBJ2-4; D is ambiguous. Germline V gives CDR1 MNHEY, CDR2 SVGAGI. The CDR3 length is 13 residues. The germline V and J ends were trimmed by 7 bases and 10 bases, with 17 bases remaining between them. The CDR3 spells CASMDPPLRIQYF. In DNA, the CDR3 is TGTGCCAGCATGGATCCACCTCTAAGAATTCAGTACTTC.

This chain uses TRBV4-2 with TRBJ2-1, with TRBD2 matching over 9 bases. CDR3 size: 14 residues. After removal of 2 bases from V and 8 bases from J, the junction contained 4 bases not matched to a gene. In germline, CDR1 is LGHNA, CDR2 YNFKEQ. The CDR3 DNA reads as TGTGCCAGCAGCCAAATTAGCGGGAGCGATGAGCAGTTCTTC. Its protein product is CASSQISGSDEQFF.

Regarding this clonotype: Compared with germline, one end of the junction differs, possibly owing to a read error. The rearrangement joins TRBV5-1 to TRBJ2-1; TRBD2 aligns across 11 bases. The CDR3 contains 15 residues. Germline-derived CDR1 and CDR2 are SGHRS and YFSETQ. CDR3 loop: CASSLRLAGYNEQFF. The CDR3 DNA reads TGTGCCAGCAGCTTAAGACTAGCGGGGTACAATGAGCAGTTCTTC.

This sequence joins TRBV12-3 or TRBV12-4 and TRBJ2-5; 8 bases fit TRBD1. This CDR3 region has 14 residues. Trimming at V came to 6 bases and at J to 1 base, leaving 4 bases not matched to a gene. CDR3 sequence reads: CASRGQAGQETQYF. CDR3 nucleotides: TGTGCCAGCAGGGGACAGGCTGGCCAAGAGACCCAGTACTTC.

This clonotype came up a few times. V is TRBV7-9 and J is TRBJ2-7, with 8 bases identical to TRBD2. Germline CDR1 reads SEHNR; CDR2 reads FQNEAQ (reference sequence). Trimming cost V 5 bases and J 0 bases; bases outside gene matches: 6. This CDR3 contains 15 residues. CDR3 coding DNA: TGTGCCAGCAGCCGGAGAGCGGGAGTCTCCTACGAGCAGTACTTC. This translates into CASSRRAGVSYEQYF. The full variable domain, in which reference TRBV7-9 and TRBJ2-7 provide the parts outside the CDR3, is DTGVSQNPRHKITKRGQNVTFRCDPISEHNRLYWYRQTLGQGPEFLTYFQNEAQLEKSRLLSDRFSAERPKGSFSTLEIQRTEQGDSAMYLCASSRRAGVSYEQYFGPGTRLTVT.

The rearrangement uses TRBV7-3 and TRBJ2-3; D may be TRBD1 (6 bases). Trimming shortened V by 4 bases and J by 1 base, and 12 bases separated the two germline ends. Germline V CDR1 and CDR2: SGHTA, FQGTGA. The CDR3 extends over 15 amino acids. The CDR3 bases are TGTGCCAGCAGCTCCCGCCGACAGGGCACAGATACGCAGTATTTT. It encodes CASSSRRQGTDTQYF.

This clonotype appeared a few times. V and J are TRBV6-6 and TRBJ2-5, with a weak D call TRBD2 (6 bases). The germline V gene has CDR1 MNHNY and CDR2 SVGAGI (reference sequence). Trimming removed 2 bases from V and 5 bases from J, with 12 bases in between. CDR3 size: 14 residues. The CDR3 loop reads CASSYRAGGETQYF. The CDR3 DNA reads TGTGCCAGCAGTTACCGAGCAGGAGGGGAGACCCAGTACTTC.

V gene TRBV5-1 combines with J gene TRBJ2-6; D unclear. The CDR3 is 14 residues long. Germline V gene sequence: CDR1 SGHRS, CDR2 YFSETQ. V was shortened by 1 base and J by 3 bases, with 5 bases between the two germline ends. CDR3 nucleotide sequence: TGCGCCAGCAGCTTGAGGGTTGGGGCCAACGTCCTGACTTTC. Amino acid sequence: CASSLRVGANVLTF.

V is TRBV24-1 and J is TRBJ2-1; 7 positions match TRBD2. The CDR3 runs to 16 residues. The trim removed 8 bases at V and 0 bases at J, leaving 9 bases unmatched. Germline V gene data show CDR1 as KGHDR and CDR2 as SFDVKD. CDR3 residues: CATTRRERDSYNEQFF. Here the CDR3 DNA reads TGTGCCACCACCCGACGGGAGCGGGACTCCTACAATGAGCAGTTCTTC.

This CDR3 is CSVDGGEGGGEAFF. DNA of the CDR3: TGCAGCGTTGACGGGGGCGAAGGGGGGGGTGAAGCTTTCTTT. This chain links TRBV29-1 with TRBJ1-1, with TRBD1 as a possible D gene (6 bases). With 3 bases removed from V and 7 bases from J, the gap between germline ends came to 18 bases. This CDR3 is 14 amino acids long. Germline V gives CDR1 SQVTM, CDR2 ANQGSEA.

The chain is built from TRBV11-3 and TRBJ1-2, with 9 positions matching TRBD1. This CDR3 has 14 residues. J was trimmed by 8 bases and V by 1 base; bases with no gene match: 5. Germline V gene data show CDR1 as SGHNT and CDR2 as YENEEA. The CDR3 DNA is TGTGCCAGCAGCTTAGGAGGGACAGGGACCGGCTACACCTTC. Translated, it gives CASSLGGTGTGYTF.

The rearrangement joins TRBV5-1 to TRBJ2-7, with 10 bases lining up with TRBD2. The germline gives CDR1 SGHRS, CDR2 YFSETQ. V lost 4 bases to trimming and J lost 2 bases; unmatched junction nucleotides: 9. This CDR3 region has 16 residues. The CDR3 sequence: CASSPSGGPGPYEQYF. CDR3 DNA sequence: TGCGCCAGCAGCCCTAGCGGGGGCCCCGGTCCCTACGAGCAGTACTTC.

This rearrangement joins TRBV20-1 to TRBJ2-5, with TRBD2 matching over 10 bases. Germline V gives CDR1 DFQATT, CDR2 SNEGSKA (reference sequence). The CDR3 is 14 amino acids. V was clipped by 3 bases and J by 5 bases; unmatched bases: 6. CDR3 bases: TGCAGTGCTAGGTACCTAGCGGGAGAGGAGACCCAGTACTTC. Translating gives CSARYLAGEETQYF.

This clonotype was counted a single time. V is TRBV5-1 and J is TRBJ1-1; D not certain. CDR1 SGHRS and CDR2 YFSETQ come from the germline V gene. This CDR3 region has 16 residues. Trimming left V 3 bases short and J 5 bases short, with 20 bases between. CDR3 sequence: CASSSVAGLGRTEAFF. The CDR3 DNA follows: TGCGCCAGCAGCTCAGTGGCCGGCCTCGGGAGGACTGAAGCTTTCTTT.

The chain has TRBV24-1 and TRBJ2-3, with 13 positions matching TRBD2. Germline loops: CDR1 KGHDR, CDR2 SFDVKD. V was clipped by 3 bases and J by 4 bases; unmatched bases: 3. CDR3 length: 16 amino acids. CDR3 sequence reads: CATSDLTSGGADTQYF. DNA of the CDR3: TGTGCCACCAGTGATCTTACTAGCGGGGGGGCAGATACGCAGTATTTT.

The chain is built from TRBV29-1 and TRBJ2-7, with D perhaps TRBD1 or TRBD2 (6 bases each). Trimming took off 7 bases at V and 4 bases at J, with 23 bases between the two ends. This CDR3 spans 15 amino acids. Germline lookup yields CDR1 SQVTM and CDR2 ANQGSEA. This chain's CDR3 is CSASDSNGGPYEQYF. DNA for the CDR3: TGCAGCGCTTCGGACAGCAATGGGGGGCCTTACGAGCAGTACTTC.

The chain has TRBV29-1 and TRBJ2-3; possible D gene TRBD1, 5 bases. Trimming shortened V by 4 bases and J by 2 bases, and 13 bases separated the two germline ends. The germline gives CDR1 SQVTM, CDR2 ANQGSEA. The CDR3 totals 14 residues. Here the CDR3 reads CSVGGRTLTDTQYF. In DNA, the CDR3 is TGCAGCGTTGGGGGCAGGACCCTCACAGATACGCAGTATTTT.

This clonotype was seen only once. The chain carries TRBV7-2 and TRBJ2-7, with TRBD2 matching over 9 bases. V was pared by 6 bases and J by 2 bases, with 8 bases of the junction left unmatched. Germline CDR1 reads SGHTA; CDR2 reads FQGNSA. CDR3 length: 15 residues. CDR3 residues: CASSVSGRIPYEQYF. CDR3 bases: TGTGCCAGCAGTGTTAGCGGGAGAATACCCTACGAGCAGTACTTC.

The rearrangement joins TRBV19 to TRBJ1-5, with 9 positions matching TRBD1. Germline assignment: CDR1 LNHDA and CDR2 SQIVND (reference sequence). The CDR3 extends over 16 amino acids. The ends lost 9 bases at V and 5 bases at J; junction bases unmatched: 14. This CDR3 is CASQPSGQGSYQPQHF. CDR3 nucleotides: TGTGCCAGCCAGCCCTCGGGACAGGGAAGCTATCAGCCCCAGCATTTT.